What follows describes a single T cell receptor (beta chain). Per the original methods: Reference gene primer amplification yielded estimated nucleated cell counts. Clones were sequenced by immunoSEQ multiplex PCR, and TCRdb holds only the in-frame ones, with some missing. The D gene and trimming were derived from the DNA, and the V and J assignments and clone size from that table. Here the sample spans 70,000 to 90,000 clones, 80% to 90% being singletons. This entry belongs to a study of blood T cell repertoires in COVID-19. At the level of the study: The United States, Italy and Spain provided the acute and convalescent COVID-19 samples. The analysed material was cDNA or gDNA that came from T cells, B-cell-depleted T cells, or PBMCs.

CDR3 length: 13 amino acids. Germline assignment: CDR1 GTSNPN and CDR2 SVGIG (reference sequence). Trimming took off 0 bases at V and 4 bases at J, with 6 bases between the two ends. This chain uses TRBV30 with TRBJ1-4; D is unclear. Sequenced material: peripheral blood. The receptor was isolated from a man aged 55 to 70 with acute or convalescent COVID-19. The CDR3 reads CAWSVSLNEKLFF. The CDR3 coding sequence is TGTGCCTGGAGTGTATCTCTTAATGAAAAACTGTTTTTT.